Below are 21 T cell receptor beta chains sequenced from a single sample in a study of T-cell memory formation after mild COVID-19. Via MiXCR, TCRdb re-called the 5' RACE reads, giving one row per CDR3 protein. The table records over 350,000 distinct CDR3 sequences, approximately 15% of them present only once. Material for sequencing was PBMCs or a T cell subset sorted from them (not recorded which). These receptors came from a man between 18 and 35 years old who had mild COVID-19 (a few samples of this study predate the infection). Cell type and time point are not known.

V usage is TRBV18 and J usage is TRBJ2-6; D is undetermined. V was trimmed by 0 bases and J by 2 bases, leaving 5 bases between them. Germline lookup yields CDR1 KGHSH and CDR2 LQKENI. The CDR3 length is 15 residues. The CDR3 spells CASSPPVAGANVLTF. CDR3 DNA: TGTGCCAGCTCACCACCGGTAGCTGGGGCCAACGTCCTGACTTTC.

The chain couples TRBV5-6 to TRBJ2-3; D is ambiguous. CDR1 is SGHDT and CDR2 is YYEEEE in the germline V gene. This CDR3 is built from 15 residues. Trimming stripped 3 bases from V and 2 bases from J, with 13 bases between. The CDR3, as DNA: TGTGCCAGCAGCTCCAAGGCTCGGATCACAGATACGCAGTATTTT. Encoded protein: CASSSKARITDTQYF.

J is TRBJ2-1 and V is TRBV7-3; D is perhaps TRBD1 or TRBD2 (5 bases each). V was shortened by 5 bases and J by 4 bases, with 15 bases between the two germline ends. CDR3 length: 15 amino acids. Per germline, CDR1 SGHTA and CDR2 FQGTGA. Here the CDR3 DNA reads TGTGCCAGCAGCCCAGGGAGTACGCGGTACAATGAGCAGTTCTTC. It yields the protein CASSPGSTRYNEQFF.

The genes are TRBV5-1 and TRBJ2-2; D ambiguous. The V and J ends lost 0 bases and 0 bases respectively, with 9 bases between them. The CDR3 loop spans 16 amino acids. Germline V gene sequence: CDR1 SGHRS, CDR2 YFSETQ. DNA for the CDR3: TGCGCCAGCAGCTTGGGGCCCAGGACGAACACCGGGGAGCTGTTTTTT. Protein sequence: CASSLGPRTNTGELFF.

The chain uses TRBV9 and TRBJ2-6; no clear D gene. This CDR3 contains 16 residues. The V and J ends lost 3 bases and 0 bases respectively, with 10 bases between them. Germline values: CDR1 SGDLS, CDR2 YYNGEE. The DNA of the CDR3 is TGTGCCAGCAGCGCAGCATTAAGCTCTGGGGCCAACGTCCTGACTTTC. Its translation is CASSAALSSGANVLTF.

The rearrangement links TRBV20-1 to TRBJ1-1; D uncertain. The CDR3 consists of 11 residues. Trimming pared 8 bases from V and 4 bases from J, leaving 11 bases between. The germline CDR1 and CDR2 sequences are DFQATT and SNEGSKA (reference sequence). The CDR3 sequence is CSSRRGTEAFF. The CDR3 coding sequence is TGCAGTTCCCGTCGAGGCACTGAAGCTTTCTTT.

This clonotype was seen more than once but under ten times. The CDR3 DNA follows: TGTGCCAGCAGCTTACGACAGTTCGCTGAAGCTTTCTTT. Its protein product is CASSLRQFAEAFF. The V gene is TRBV11-2, the J gene TRBJ1-1; D possibly corresponds to TRBD1 (5 bases). V lost 2 bases, J lost 6 bases, and 10 bases lay in between. This CDR3 contains 13 residues. The germline V gene encodes CDR1 SGHAT and CDR2 FQNNGV.

This rearrangement joins TRBV5-8 to TRBJ1-1, with D perhaps TRBD1 (6 bases). CDR3 size: 15 residues. The V end lost 4 bases, the J end lost 4 bases, and 17 bases lay between the germline ends. CDR1 and CDR2 (germline): SGHTS, YDEGEE. CDR3 DNA: TGTGCCAGCAGCCCCTGGGCAGGGGTTAGCACTGAAGCTTTCTTT. Translation: CASSPWAGVSTEAFF.

This clonotype has a count of ten or more. The genes are TRBV6-2 or TRBV6-3 and TRBJ2-7; D is undetermined. CDR1 is MNHEY, CDR2 SVGEGT, per germline. The CDR3 contains 12 residues. The germline V and J ends were trimmed by 4 bases and 4 bases, with 8 bases remaining between them. Here the CDR3 DNA reads TGTGCCAGCAGTTTACCAGCTTACGAGCAGTACTTC. This encodes CASSLPAYEQYF.

V gene TRBV12-3 or TRBV12-4 combines with J gene TRBJ2-4; 10 bases match TRBD2. J gave up 11 bases and V 0 bases, and 4 bases lay outside the gene matches. This CDR3 has 14 residues. CDR3 in amino acids: CASSLAITSGVQYF. The CDR3 nucleotides read TGTGCCAGCAGTTTAGCGATTACTAGCGGGGTTCAGTACTTC.

J is TRBJ2-7 and V is TRBV18; 10 bases agree with TRBD1. CDR3 length: 15 amino acids. Germline lookup yields CDR1 KGHSH and CDR2 LQKENI. The J segment lost 4 bases and the V segment lost 6 bases, leaving 9 bases of the junction unmatched. CDR3 amino acids: CASSSGQGISYEQYV. CDR3 nucleotide sequence: TGTGCCAGCTCTTCGGGACAGGGGATTTCGTACGAGCAGTACGTC.

The chain employs TRBV11-2 and TRBJ2-2; D is perhaps TRBD2 (6 bases). The CDR3 runs to 17 residues. Germline CDR1 and CDR2: SGHAT and FQNNGV. V lost 3 bases to trimming and J lost 1 base, with 15 bases between them. The CDR3 DNA reads TGTGCCAGCAGCTTCCTCAGACTAGAACTGAACACCGGGGAGCTGTTTTTT. Translated: CASSFLRLELNTGELFF.

The J gene is TRBJ2-5, the V gene TRBV3-1; TRBD1 agrees at 10 bases. Looked up from germline, CDR1 is LGHDT and CDR2 is YNNKEL (reference sequence). This CDR3 spans 15 amino acids. The V segment lost 0 bases and the J segment 5 bases; nucleotides outside the gene matches: 3. CDR3 in amino acids: CASSQEDRGHETQYF. The CDR3 bases are TGTGCCAGCAGCCAAGAAGACAGGGGGCACGAGACCCAGTACTTC.

This clonotype has only a few counts. V and J are TRBV28 and TRBJ2-7; 12 nucleotides agree with TRBD2. Germline assignment: CDR1 MDHEN and CDR2 SYDVKM. The CDR3 length is 15 residues. Unmatched junction bases numbered 4, after V lost 6 bases and J lost 1 base. In nucleotides, the CDR3 is TGTGCCAGCAGCAAACTAGCGGGGGGTTCCTACGAGCAGTACGTC. It yields the protein CASSKLAGGSYEQYV.

The CDR3 reads CASSRERASYNEQFF. DNA of the CDR3: TGTGCCAGCAGCCGAGAGAGGGCCTCCTACAATGAGCAGTTCTTC. V gene TRBV7-2 combines with J gene TRBJ2-1, with D perhaps TRBD2 (5 bases). V was clipped by 5 bases and J by 0 bases, with 11 bases between them. The CDR3 spans 15 residues. In germline, CDR1 is SGHTA, CDR2 FQGNSA.

This clonotype was detected only a few times. This chain connects TRBV29-1 to TRBJ1-4; D is possibly TRBD1 (5 bases). V was trimmed by 0 bases and J by 8 bases, leaving 13 bases between them. Germline CDR1 and CDR2: SQVTM and ANQGSEA. This CDR3 spans 14 amino acids. The CDR3 here is CSVEEWGNPEKLFF. Here the CDR3 DNA reads TGCAGCGTTGAAGAATGGGGCAACCCCGAAAAACTGTTTTTT.

This rearrangement joins TRBV20-1 to TRBJ2-5, with 9 bases fitting TRBD1. The CDR3 spans 15 residues. CDR1 and CDR2 from the germline V gene are DFQATT and SNEGSKA (reference sequence). Trimming took 2 bases from V and 3 from J; bases not matched to a gene: 7. For the CDR3, the DNA is TGCAGTGCTAGACCTACTGGGACAGGGAAAGAGACCCAGTACTTC. Its protein is CSARPTGTGKETQYF.

The table lists this clonotype with many counts. The chain joins TRBV7-8 to TRBJ2-7; D is uncertain. Trimming left V 1 base short and J 4 bases short, with 11 bases between. This CDR3 spans 14 amino acids. Germline V gives CDR1 SGHVS, CDR2 FQNEAQ. Written as DNA, the CDR3 is TGTGCCAGCAGCTTAGGGCCGACTGCGTACGAGCAGTACGTC. It codes for CASSLGPTAYEQYV.

The chain carries TRBV20-1 and TRBJ2-3, with 12 bases identical to TRBD2. V shed 5 bases, J shed 2 bases, and the junction held 2 bases outside the gene matches. The CDR3 length is 14 residues. CDR1 and CDR2 from the germline V gene are DFQATT and SNEGSKA (reference sequence). The CDR3 reads CSARTSGATDTQYF. The CDR3 region has the DNA TGCAGTGCTCGGACTAGCGGGGCCACAGATACGCAGTATTTT.

This rearrangement joins TRBV20-1 to TRBJ2-7; possible D gene TRBD2, 6 bases. CDR1 is DFQATT and CDR2 is SNEGSKA in the germline V gene (reference sequence). V was cut by 0 bases and J by 2 bases, with 11 bases left in between. The CDR3 length is 14 residues. CDR3: CSARDLREPYEQYV. CDR3 in DNA: TGCAGTGCTAGAGATTTACGGGAGCCCTACGAGCAGTACGTC.

The rearrangement joins TRBV20-1 to TRBJ2-3, with D unresolved. In germline, CDR1 is DFQATT, CDR2 SNEGSKA (reference sequence). CDR3 length equals 11 residues. With 4 bases removed from V and 2 bases from J, the gap between germline ends came to 4 bases. The CDR3 bases are TGCAGTGCTACGGCCACAGATACGCAGTATTTT. It yields the protein CSATATDTQYF.